The clone carrying this T cell receptor beta chain was observed many times. The data originate from a study of T-cell reconstitution after alpha-beta-depleted transplantation in children. The TCRbeta library was prepared with unique molecular identifiers. From the PCR reads, TCRdb called clonotypes with MiXCR, one entry per CDR3 protein. Of 250,000 to 300,000 distinct CDR3 sequences detected, roughly 11% appear once; the ten largest clones hold 20% to 30%. The CDR3 extends over 13 amino acids. The germline V and J ends were trimmed by 4 bases and 8 bases, with 14 bases remaining between them. Germline CDR1 is SGHTA and CDR2 is FQGNSA.

The sample in question was peripheral blood, obtained 180 days after TCRalphabeta/CD19-depleted stem cell transplant. The V call is TRBV7-2, the J call TRBJ1-1; D remains ambiguous. The sequence was collected from a male patient between 2 and 15 years old who had a stem cell transplant for chronic granulomatous disease, so the T cells may come from the graft donor. The CDR3 is CASSSPHTLEAFF. Here the CDR3 DNA reads TGTGCCAGCAGCTCCCCCCATACACTAGAAGCTTTCTTT.